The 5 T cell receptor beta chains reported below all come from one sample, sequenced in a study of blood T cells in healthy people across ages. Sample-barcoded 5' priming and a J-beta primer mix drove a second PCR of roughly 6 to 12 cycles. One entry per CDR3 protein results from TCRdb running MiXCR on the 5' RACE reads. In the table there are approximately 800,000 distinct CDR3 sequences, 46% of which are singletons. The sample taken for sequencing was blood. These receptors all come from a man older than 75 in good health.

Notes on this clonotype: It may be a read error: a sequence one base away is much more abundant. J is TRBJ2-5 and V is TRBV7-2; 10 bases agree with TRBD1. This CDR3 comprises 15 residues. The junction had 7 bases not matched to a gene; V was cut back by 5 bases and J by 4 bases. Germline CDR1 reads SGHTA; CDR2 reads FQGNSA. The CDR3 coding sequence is TGTGCCAGCAGCCGCGACAGGGGGCTCGGAGAGACCCAGTACTTC. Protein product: CASSRDRGLGETQYF.

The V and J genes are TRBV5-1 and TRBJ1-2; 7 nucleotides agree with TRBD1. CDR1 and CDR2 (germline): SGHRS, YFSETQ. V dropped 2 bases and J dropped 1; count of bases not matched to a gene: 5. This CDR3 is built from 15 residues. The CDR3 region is CASSFGTANNYGYTF. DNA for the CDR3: TGCGCCAGCAGCTTCGGGACAGCTAATAACTATGGCTACACCTTC.

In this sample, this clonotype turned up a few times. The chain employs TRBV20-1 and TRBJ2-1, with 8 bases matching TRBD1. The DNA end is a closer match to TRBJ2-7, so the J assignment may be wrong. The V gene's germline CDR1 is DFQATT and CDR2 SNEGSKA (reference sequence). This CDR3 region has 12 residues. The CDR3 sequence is CSARTGVSEQYF. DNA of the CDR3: TGCAGTGCTAGGACAGGGGTTAGCGAGCAGTACTTC.

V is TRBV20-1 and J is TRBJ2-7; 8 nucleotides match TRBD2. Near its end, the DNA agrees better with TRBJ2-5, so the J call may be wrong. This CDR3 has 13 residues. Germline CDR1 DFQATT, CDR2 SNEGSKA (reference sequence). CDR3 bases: TGCAGTGCCCCTCGGGAGGGTGTGGGGACCCAGTACTTC. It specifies CSAPREGVGTQYF.

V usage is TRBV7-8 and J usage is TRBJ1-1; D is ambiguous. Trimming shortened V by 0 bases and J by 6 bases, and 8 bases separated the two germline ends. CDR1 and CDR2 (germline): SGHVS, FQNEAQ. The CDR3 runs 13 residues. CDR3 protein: CASSLAGYSEAFF. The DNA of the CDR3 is TGTGCCAGCAGCTTAGCGGGGTACTCTGAAGCTTTCTTT.